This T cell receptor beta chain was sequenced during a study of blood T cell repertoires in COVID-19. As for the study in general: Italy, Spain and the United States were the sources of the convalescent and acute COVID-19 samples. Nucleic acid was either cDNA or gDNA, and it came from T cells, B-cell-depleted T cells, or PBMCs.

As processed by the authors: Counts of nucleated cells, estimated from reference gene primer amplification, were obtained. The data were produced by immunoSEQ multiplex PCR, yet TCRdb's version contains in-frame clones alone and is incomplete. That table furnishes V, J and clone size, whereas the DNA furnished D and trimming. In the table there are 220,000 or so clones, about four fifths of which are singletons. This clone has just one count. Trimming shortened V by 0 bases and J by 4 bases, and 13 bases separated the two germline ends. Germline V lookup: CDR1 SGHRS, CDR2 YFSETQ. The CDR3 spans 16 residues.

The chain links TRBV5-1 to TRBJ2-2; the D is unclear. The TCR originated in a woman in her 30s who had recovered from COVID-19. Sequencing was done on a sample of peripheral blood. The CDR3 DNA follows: TGCGCCAGCAGCTTGGCCTCGAGAGTACTCACCGGGGAGCTGTTTTTT. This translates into CASSLASRVLTGELFF.